This record looks at one T cell receptor (beta chain) sequence and its context. This record belongs to a study of blood T cell repertoires in COVID-19. For the study at large: Acute and convalescent COVID-19 samples came from the United States, Italy and Spain.

Method: immunoSEQ multiplex PCR; TCRdb's copy keeps in-frame clones and lacks some. The table shows roughly 100,000 clones, with 80% to 90% occurring only once. Sequenced material: peripheral blood. The receptor was derived from a man aged 55 to 69 with acute or convalescent COVID-19.

DNA of the CDR3: TGCGCCAGCAGCTTGGAACAGGCGACAGATACGCAGTATTTT. Protein sequence: CASSLEQATDTQYF. The chain recombines TRBV5-1 with TRBJ2-3; TRBD1 is a possible D gene (5 bases). V dropped 0 bases and J dropped 3 bases, with 8 bases sitting between them. Germline V CDR1 and CDR2: SGHRS, YFSETQ. This CDR3 is 14 amino acids long.